This T cell receptor beta chain is drawn from a study of shared clonotypes between healthy human individuals. Over several immunoSEQ plates, each subset's genomic DNA was distributed in even portions. Replicate PCRs were loaded with approximately 300 ng DNA from unsorted PBMC, around 30,000 T cell genomes. Some clones are missing from TCRdb's copy, which holds only in-frame ones; the method was immunoSEQ multiplex PCR. The sample contains about 470,000 clones, around 79% of which appear only once. CDR1 is LGHNT and CDR2 is FRNRAP in the germline V gene. The CDR3 loop spans 13 amino acids. J lost 4 bases, V lost 6 bases, and 3 bases had no gene match.

The genes are TRBV12-5 and TRBJ2-5, with 9 bases lining up with TRBD2. The sequenced sample consisted of PBMCs. The TCR originated in a woman aged 40 to 50 in good health. Some clones in this sample may be carry-over from other donors' samples. The CDR3 loop is CASGSSGAETQYF. CDR3 DNA: TGTGCTAGTGGGTCTAGCGGGGCAGAGACCCAGTACTTC. Together with reference TRBV12-5 and TRBJ2-5, the CDR3 gives the full variable domain: DARVTQTPRHKVTEMGQEVTMRCQPILGHNTVFWYRQTMMQGLELLAYFRNRAPLDDSGMPKDRFSAEMPDATLATLKIQPSEPRDSAVYFCASGSSGAETQYFGPGTRLLVL.